This T cell receptor beta chain was observed in a study of blood T cell repertoires in COVID-19. Study overall: From T cells, B-cell-depleted T cells, or PBMCs came the material, which was cDNA or gDNA.

Authors' data handling: Using reference gene primer amplification, nucleated cell counts were estimated. Measured with immunoSEQ multiplex PCR; TCRdb has only the in-frame clones, and not every one. V, J and clone size are those of that table, while D and trimming were read from the DNA. The sample holds approximately 350,000 clones; 88% are singletons and the top ten take 6% to 8%. The sample taken for sequencing was peripheral blood. The origin of this receptor is a woman in her seventies with COVID-19, enrolled during active disease.

CDR3: CASSPPQGSTDTQYF. The CDR3 nucleotides are TGTGCCAGCTCACCGCCGCAGGGCAGCACAGATACGCAGTATTTT. The chain combines TRBV18 with TRBJ2-3; a weak D match, TRBD1 (5 bases). Germline values: CDR1 KGHSH, CDR2 LQKENI. This CDR3 comprises 15 residues. V shed 3 bases and J shed 0 bases, with 10 bases lying between them.